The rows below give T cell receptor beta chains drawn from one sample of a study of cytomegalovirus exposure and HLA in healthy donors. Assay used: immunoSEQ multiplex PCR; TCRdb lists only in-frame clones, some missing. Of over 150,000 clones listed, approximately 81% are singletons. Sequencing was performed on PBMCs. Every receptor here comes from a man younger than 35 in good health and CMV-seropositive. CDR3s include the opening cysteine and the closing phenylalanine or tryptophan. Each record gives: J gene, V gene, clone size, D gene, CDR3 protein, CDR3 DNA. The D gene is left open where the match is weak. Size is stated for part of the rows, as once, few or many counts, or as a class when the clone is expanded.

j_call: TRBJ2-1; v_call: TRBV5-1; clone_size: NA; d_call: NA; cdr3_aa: CASSQGGGHSYNEQFF; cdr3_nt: TGCGCCAGCAGCCAAGGCGGGGGCCATTCCTACAATGAGCAGTTCTTC
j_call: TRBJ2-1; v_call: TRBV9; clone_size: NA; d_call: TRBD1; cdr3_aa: CASSVGDRWGEQFF; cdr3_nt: TGTGCCAGCAGCGTAGGGGACAGATGGGGTGAGCAGTTCTTC
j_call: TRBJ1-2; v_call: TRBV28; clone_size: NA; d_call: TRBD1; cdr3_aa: CASRPGTGYGYTF; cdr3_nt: TGTGCCAGCAGACCCGGGACAGGCTATGGCTACACCTTC
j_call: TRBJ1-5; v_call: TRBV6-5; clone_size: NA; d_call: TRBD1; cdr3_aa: CASSLNRQGDQPQHF; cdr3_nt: TGTGCCAGCAGCCTCAATCGACAGGGTGATCAGCCCCAGCATTTT
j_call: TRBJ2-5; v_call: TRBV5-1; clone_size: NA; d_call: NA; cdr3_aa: CASSFDSFQETQYF; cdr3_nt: TGCGCCAGCAGTTTTGACAGCTTCCAAGAGACCCAGTACTTC
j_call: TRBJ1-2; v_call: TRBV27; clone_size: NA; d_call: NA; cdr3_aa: CASSLRGNYGYTF; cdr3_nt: TGTGCCAGCAGTTTACGGGGGAACTATGGCTACACCTTC
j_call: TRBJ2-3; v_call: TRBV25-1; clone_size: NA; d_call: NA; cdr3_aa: CASSLGGEAQYF; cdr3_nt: TGTGCCAGCAGCCTAGGGGGGGAAGCGCAGTATTTT
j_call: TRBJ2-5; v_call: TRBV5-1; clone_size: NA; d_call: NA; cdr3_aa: CASSRQQETQYF; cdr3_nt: TGCGCCAGCAGTCGACAACAAGAGACCCAGTACTTC
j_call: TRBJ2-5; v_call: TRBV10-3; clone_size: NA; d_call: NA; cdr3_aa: CAIRGGAETQYF; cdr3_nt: TGTGCCATCAGAGGGGGGGCGGAGACCCAGTACTTC
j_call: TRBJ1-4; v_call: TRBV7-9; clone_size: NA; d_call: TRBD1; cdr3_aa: CASSLADRGNEKLFF; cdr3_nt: TGTGCCAGCAGCTTAGCGGACAGGGGGAACGAAAAACTGTTTTTT
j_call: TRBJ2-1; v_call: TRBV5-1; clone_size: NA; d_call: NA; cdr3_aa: CASSLGSSYNEQFF; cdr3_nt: TGCGCCAGCAGCTTGGGGAGCTCCTACAATGAGCAGTTCTTC
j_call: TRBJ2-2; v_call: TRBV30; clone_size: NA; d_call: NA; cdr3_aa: CAWSVLTTGELFF; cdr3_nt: TGTGCCTGGAGTGTACTAACGACCGGGGAGCTGTTTTTT
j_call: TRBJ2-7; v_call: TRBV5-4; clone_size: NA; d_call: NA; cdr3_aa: CASSLDRSYEQYF; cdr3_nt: TGTGCCAGCAGCTTGGACAGATCCTACGAGCAGTACTTC
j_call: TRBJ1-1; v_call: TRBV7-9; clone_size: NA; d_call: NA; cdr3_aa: CASSPSADPEAFF; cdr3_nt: TGTGCCAGCAGCCCCTCCGCGGATCCTGAAGCTTTCTTT
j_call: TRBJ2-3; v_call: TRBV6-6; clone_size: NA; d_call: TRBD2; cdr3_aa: CASSEAGVTDTQYF; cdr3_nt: TGTGCCAGCAGCGAGGCGGGGGTCACAGATACGCAGTATTTT
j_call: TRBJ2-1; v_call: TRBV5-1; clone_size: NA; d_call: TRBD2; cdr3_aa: CASSLTSGRGYNEQFF; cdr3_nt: TGCGCCAGCAGCTTGACTAGCGGGAGAGGCTACAATGAGCAGTTCTTC
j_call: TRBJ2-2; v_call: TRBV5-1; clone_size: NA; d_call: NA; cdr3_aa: CASSLNSGGPGELFF; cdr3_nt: TGCGCCAGCAGCTTGAACTCCGGAGGGCCCGGGGAGCTGTTTTTT
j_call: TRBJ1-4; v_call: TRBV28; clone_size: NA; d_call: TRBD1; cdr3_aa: CASKGRVGQGITNEKLFF; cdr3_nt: TGTGCCAGCAAGGGTCGGGTGGGACAGGGAATAACTAATGAAAAACTGTTTTTT
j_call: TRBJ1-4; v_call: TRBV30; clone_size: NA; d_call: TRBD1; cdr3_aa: CAWSGTGIVNEKLFF; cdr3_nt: TGTGCCTGGAGTGGGACAGGGATTGTAAATGAAAAACTGTTTTTT
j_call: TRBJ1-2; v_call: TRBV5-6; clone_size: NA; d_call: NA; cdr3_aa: CASSDIMTGLRSYTF; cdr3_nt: TGTGCCAGCAGCGATATCATGACAGGCCTTCGTAGCTACACCTTC
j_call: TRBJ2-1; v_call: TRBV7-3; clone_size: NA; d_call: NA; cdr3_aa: CASSPEGNNEQFF; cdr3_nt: TGTGCCAGCAGCCCCGAGGGAAACAATGAGCAGTTCTTC
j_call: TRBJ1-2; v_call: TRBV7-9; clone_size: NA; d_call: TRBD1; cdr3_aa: CATGQGSYGYTF; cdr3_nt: TGTGCCACCGGACAGGGGTCCTATGGCTACACCTTC
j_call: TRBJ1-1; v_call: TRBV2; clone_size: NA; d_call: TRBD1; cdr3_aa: CASSGGTARNTEAFF; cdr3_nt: TGTGCCAGCAGTGGAGGGACAGCCCGAAACACTGAAGCTTTCTTT
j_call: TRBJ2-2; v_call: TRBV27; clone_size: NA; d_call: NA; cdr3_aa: CASSPLGAGLNGELFF; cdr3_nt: TGTGCCAGCAGCCCTTTGGGGGCCGGACTGAACGGGGAGCTGTTTTTT
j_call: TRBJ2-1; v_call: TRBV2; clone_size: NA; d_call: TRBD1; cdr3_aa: CASRDRGPEQFF; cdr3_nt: TGTGCCAGCAGAGACAGGGGGCCAGAGCAGTTCTTC
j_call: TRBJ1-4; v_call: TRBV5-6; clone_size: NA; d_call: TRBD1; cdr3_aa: CASSLRTGGFNEKLFF; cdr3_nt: TGTGCCAGCAGCTTACGGACAGGGGGTTTTAATGAAAAACTGTTTTTT
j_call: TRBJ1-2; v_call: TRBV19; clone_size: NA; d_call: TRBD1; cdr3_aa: CASSPAGTAFYGYTF; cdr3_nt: TGTGCCAGTAGTCCCGCCGGGACAGCGTTCTATGGCTACACCTTC
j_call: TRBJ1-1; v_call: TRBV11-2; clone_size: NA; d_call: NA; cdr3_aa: CASSLAERTEAFF; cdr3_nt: TGTGCCAGCAGCTTAGCGGAGCGCACTGAAGCTTTCTTT
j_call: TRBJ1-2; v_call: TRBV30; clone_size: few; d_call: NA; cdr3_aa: CAWSVEGGPGGYTF; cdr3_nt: TGTGCCTGGAGTGTAGAGGGAGGGCCCGGAGGCTACACCTTC
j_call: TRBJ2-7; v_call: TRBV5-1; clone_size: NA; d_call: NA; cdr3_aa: CASSLTSTVDSYEQYF; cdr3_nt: TGCGCCAGCAGCCTCACTTCTACAGTGGACTCCTACGAGCAGTACTTC
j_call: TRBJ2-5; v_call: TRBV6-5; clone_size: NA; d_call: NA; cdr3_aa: CASSYGQRGAWETQYF; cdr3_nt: TGTGCCAGCAGTTACGGACAGCGGGGAGCGTGGGAGACCCAGTACTTC
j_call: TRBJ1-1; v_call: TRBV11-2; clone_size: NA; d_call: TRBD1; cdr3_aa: CASSHIPGQGSGRNTEAFF; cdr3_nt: TGTGCCAGCAGCCACATACCGGGACAGGGGTCGGGGAGGAACACTGAAGCTTTCTTT
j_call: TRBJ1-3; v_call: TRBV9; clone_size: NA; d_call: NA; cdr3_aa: CASSVAGQGAIYF; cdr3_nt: TGTGCCAGCAGCGTAGCGGGTCAAGGTGCCATATATTTT
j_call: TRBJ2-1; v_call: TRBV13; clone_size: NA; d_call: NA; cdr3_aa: CASSLHGYNEQFF; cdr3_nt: TGTGCCAGCAGTCTCCACGGTTACAATGAGCAGTTCTTC
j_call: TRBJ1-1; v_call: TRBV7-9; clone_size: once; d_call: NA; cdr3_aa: CASSSIGGVGTEAFF; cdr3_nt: TGTGCCAGCAGCTCCATCGGGGGGGTAGGCACTGAAGCTTTCTTT
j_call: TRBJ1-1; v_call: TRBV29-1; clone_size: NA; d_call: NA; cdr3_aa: CSVGGGDMNTEAFF; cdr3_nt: TGCAGCGTTGGGGGGGGCGATATGAACACTGAAGCTTTCTTT
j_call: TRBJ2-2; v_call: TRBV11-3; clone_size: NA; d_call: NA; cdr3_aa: CASSARGAAGELFF; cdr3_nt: TGTGCCAGCAGCGCGCGCGGGGCCGCCGGGGAGCTGTTTTTT
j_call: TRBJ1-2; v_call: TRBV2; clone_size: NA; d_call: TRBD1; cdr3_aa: CASSGQGNYGYTF; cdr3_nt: TGTGCCAGCAGTGGACAGGGGAACTATGGCTACACCTTC
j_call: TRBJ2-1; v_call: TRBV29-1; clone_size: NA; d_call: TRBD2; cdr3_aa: CSVGLAGGYNEQFF; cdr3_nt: TGCAGCGTGGGACTAGCGGGAGGGTACAATGAGCAGTTCTTC
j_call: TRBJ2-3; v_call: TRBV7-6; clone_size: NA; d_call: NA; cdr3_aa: CASSLGGNPDTQYF; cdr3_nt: TGTGCCAGCAGCTTAGGAGGCAACCCAGATACGCAGTATTTT
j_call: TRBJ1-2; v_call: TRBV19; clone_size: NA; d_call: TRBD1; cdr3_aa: CASIRTGMNLDYTF; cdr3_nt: TGTGCCAGTATCCGGACAGGGATGAACTTAGACTACACCTTC
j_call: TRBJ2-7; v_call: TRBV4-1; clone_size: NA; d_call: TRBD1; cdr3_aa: CASSQDSGQGVINEQYF; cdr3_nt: TGCGCCAGCAGCCAAGATTCGGGACAGGGAGTAATAAACGAGCAGTACTTC
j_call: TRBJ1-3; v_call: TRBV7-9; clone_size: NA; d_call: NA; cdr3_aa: CASSLRGSPGNTIYF; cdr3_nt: TGTGCCAGCAGCTTAAGGGGGTCTCCCGGAAACACCATATATTTT
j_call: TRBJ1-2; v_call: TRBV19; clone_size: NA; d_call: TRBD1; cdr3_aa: CASTWDRGSYGYTF; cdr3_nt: TGTGCCAGTACTTGGGACAGGGGTTCCTATGGCTACACCTTC
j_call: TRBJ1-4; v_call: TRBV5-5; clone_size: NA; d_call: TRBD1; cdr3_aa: CASSSYSGTGGRSTNEKLFF; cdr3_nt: TGTGCCAGCAGCAGTTATTCCGGGACAGGGGGTCGTTCAACTAATGAAAAACTGTTTTTT
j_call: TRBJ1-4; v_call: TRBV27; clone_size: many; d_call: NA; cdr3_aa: CASRGAGNEKLFF; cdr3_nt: TGTGCCAGCAGGGGGGCCGGGAATGAAAAACTGTTTTTT
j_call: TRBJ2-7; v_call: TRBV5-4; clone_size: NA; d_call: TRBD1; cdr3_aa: CASSSGDRYEQYF; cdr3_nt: TGTGCCAGCAGCTCTGGGGACAGGTACGAGCAGTACTTC